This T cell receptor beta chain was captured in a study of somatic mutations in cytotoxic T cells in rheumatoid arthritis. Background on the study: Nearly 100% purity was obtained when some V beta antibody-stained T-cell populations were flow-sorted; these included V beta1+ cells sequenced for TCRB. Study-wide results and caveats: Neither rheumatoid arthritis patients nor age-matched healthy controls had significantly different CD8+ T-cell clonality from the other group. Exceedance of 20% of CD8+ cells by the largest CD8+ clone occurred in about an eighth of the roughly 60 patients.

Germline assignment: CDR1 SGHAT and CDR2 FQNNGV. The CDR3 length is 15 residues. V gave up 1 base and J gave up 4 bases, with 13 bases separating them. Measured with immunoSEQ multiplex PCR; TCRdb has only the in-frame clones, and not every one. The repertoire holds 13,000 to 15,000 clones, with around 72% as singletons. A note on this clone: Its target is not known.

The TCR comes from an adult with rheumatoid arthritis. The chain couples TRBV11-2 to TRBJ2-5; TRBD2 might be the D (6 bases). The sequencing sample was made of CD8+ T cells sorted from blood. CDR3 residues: CASSLGRRVRETQYF. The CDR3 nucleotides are TGTGCCAGCAGCTTAGGTAGGAGGGTCCGAGAGACCCAGTACTTC.